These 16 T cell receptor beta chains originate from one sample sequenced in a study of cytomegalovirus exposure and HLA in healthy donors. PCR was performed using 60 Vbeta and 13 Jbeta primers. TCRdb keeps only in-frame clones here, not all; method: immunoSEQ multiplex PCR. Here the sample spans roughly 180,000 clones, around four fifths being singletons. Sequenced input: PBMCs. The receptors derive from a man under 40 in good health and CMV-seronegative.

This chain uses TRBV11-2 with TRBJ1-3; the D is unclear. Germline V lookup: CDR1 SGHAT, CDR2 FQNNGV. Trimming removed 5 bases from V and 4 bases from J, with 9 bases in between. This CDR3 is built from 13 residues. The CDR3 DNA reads TGTGCCAGCAGCCCTATCCCGGGAAACACCATATATTTT. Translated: CASSPIPGNTIYF.

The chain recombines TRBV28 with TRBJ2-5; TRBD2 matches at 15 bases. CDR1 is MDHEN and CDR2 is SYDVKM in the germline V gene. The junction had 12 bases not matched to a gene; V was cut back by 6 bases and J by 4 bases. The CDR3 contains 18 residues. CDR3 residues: CASSLGLAGGVGRETQYF. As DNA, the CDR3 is TGTGCCAGCAGCTTAGGACTAGCGGGAGGGGTGGGGCGAGAGACCCAGTACTTC.

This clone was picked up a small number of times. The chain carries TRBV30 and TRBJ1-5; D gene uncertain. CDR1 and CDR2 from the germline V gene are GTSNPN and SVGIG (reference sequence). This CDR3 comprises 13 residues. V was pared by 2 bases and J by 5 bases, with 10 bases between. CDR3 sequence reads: CAWSFSPDQPQHF. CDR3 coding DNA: TGTGCCTGGAGTTTTTCGCCGGATCAGCCCCAGCATTTT.

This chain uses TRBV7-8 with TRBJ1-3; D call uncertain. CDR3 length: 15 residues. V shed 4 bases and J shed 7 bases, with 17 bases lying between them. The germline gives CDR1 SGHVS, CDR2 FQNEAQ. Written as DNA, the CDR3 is TGTGCCAGCAGCTCACCGACACGACCGTACAACACCATATATTTT. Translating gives CASSSPTRPYNTIYF.

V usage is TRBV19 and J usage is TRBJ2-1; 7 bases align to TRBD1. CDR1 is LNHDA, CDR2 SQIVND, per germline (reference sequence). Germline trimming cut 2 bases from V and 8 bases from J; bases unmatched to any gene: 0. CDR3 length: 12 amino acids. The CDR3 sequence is CASSIRGHEQFF. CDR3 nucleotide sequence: TGTGCCAGTAGTATAAGGGGGCATGAGCAGTTCTTC.

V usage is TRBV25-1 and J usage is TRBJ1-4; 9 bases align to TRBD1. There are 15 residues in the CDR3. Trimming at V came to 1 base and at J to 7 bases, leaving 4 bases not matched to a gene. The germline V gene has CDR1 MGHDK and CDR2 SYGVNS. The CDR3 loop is CASSESGQGGEKLFF. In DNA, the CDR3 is TGTGCCAGCAGTGAATCGGGACAGGGCGGTGAAAAACTGTTTTTT.

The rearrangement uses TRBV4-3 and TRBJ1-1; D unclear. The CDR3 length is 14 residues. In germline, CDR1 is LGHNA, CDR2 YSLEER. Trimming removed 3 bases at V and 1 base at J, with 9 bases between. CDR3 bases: TGCGCCAGCAGCCATGTGGTCGGGAACACTGAAGCTTTCTTT. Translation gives CASSHVVGNTEAFF.

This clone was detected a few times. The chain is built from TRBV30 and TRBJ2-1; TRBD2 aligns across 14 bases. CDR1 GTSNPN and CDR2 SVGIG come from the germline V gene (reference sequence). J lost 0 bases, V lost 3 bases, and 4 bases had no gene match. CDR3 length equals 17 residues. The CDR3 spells CAWRVGTSGGSYNEQFF. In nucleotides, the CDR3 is TGTGCCTGGAGGGTCGGGACTAGCGGGGGCTCCTACAATGAGCAGTTCTTC.

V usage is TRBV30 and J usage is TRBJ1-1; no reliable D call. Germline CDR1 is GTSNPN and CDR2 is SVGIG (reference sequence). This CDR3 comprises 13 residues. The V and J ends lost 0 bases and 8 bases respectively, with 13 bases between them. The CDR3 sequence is CAWSVRAALEAFF. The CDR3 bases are TGTGCCTGGAGTGTAAGAGCGGCCCTAGAAGCTTTCTTT.

The CDR3 DNA is TGTGCCAGCAGCTTCCCGACAGGGGGAGCCTACGAGCAGTACTTC. Translated, it gives CASSFPTGGAYEQYF. The V gene is TRBV5-4, the J gene TRBJ2-7, with 9 bases matching TRBD1. The CDR3 extends over 15 amino acids. CDR1 SGHNT and CDR2 YYREEE come from the germline V gene (reference sequence). The V gene end was trimmed by 2 bases and the J gene end by 2 bases; junction bases not matched to a gene: 5.

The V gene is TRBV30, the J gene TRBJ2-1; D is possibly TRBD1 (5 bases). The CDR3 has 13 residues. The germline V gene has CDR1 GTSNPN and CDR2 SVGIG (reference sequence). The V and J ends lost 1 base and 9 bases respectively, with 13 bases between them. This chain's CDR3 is CAWSGGPIGEQFF. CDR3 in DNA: TGTGCCTGGAGTGGGGGCCCCATCGGTGAGCAGTTCTTC.

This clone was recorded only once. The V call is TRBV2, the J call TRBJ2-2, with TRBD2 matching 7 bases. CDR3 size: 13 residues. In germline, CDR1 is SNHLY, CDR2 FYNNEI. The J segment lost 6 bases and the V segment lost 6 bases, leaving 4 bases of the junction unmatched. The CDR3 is CASSAGLAGELFF. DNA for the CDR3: TGTGCCAGCAGCGCAGGACTAGCCGGGGAGCTGTTTTTT.

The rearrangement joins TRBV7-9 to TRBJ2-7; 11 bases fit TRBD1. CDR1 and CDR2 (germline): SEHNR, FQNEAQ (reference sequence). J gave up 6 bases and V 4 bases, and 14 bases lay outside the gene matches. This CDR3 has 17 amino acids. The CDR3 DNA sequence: TGTGCCAGCAGCTCTCGCATCATAGGACAGGGGGCTGGCGAGCAGTACTTC. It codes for CASSSRIIGQGAGEQYF.

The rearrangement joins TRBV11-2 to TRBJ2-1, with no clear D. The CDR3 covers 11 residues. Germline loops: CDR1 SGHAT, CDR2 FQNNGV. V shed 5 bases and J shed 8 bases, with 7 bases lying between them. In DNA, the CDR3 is TGTGCCAGCAGCAGCCATCATGAGCAGTTCTTC. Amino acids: CASSSHHEQFF. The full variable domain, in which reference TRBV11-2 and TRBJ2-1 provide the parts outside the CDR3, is EAGVAQSPRYKIIEKRQSVAFWCNPISGHATLYWYQQILGQGPKLLIQFQNNGVVDDSQLPKDRFSAERLKGVDSTLKIQPAKLEDSAVYLCASSSHHEQFFGPGTRLTVL.

The CDR3 sequence is CASSDSGGAIETQYF. The CDR3, as DNA: TGTGCCAGCAGTGATAGCGGGGGGGCCATCGAGACCCAGTACTTC. The V gene is TRBV27, the J gene TRBJ2-5, with TRBD2 matching 11 bases. CDR3 length: 15 residues. V lost 5 bases to trimming and J lost 5 bases; unmatched junction nucleotides: 7. From germline, CDR1 is MNHEY and CDR2 SMNVEV (reference sequence).

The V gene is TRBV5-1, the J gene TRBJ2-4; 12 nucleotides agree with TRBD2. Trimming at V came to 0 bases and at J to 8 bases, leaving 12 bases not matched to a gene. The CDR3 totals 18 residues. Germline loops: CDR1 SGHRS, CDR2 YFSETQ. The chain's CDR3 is CASSLGSSGRAVGDIQYF. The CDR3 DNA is TGCGCCAGCAGCTTGGGTTCTAGCGGGAGGGCCGTTGGAGACATTCAGTACTTC. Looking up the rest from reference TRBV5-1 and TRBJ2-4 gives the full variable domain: KAGVTQTPRYLIKTRGQQVTLSCSPISGHRSVSWYQQTPGQGLQFLFEYFSETQRNKGNFPGRFSGRQFSNSRSEMNVSTLELGDSALYLCASSLGSSGRAVGDIQYFGAGTRLSVL.